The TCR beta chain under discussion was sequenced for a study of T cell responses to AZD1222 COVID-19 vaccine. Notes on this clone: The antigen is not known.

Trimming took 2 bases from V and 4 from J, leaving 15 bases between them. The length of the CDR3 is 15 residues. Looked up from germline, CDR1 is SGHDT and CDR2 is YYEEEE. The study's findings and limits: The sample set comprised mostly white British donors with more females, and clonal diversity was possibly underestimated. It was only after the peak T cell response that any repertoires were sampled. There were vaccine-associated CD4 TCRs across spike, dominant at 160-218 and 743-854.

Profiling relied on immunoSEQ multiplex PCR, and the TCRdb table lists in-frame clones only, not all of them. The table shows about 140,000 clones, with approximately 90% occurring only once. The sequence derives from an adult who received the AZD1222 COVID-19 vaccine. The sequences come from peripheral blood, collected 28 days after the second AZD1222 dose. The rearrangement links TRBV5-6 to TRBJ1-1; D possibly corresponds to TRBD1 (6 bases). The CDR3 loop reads CASSLMGGQGTEAFF. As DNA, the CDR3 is TGTGCCAGCAGCTTAATGGGGGGGCAGGGCACTGAAGCTTTCTTT.